Following are 14 T cell receptor beta chains from one sample sequenced in a study of tumor-infiltrating lymphocytes in primary liver carcinoma. TCR beta cDNA was made from around 460 ng total RNA with a constant-region primer. Libraries of TCR beta came from three nested multiplex PCR rounds with slightly modified ARM-PCR. TRBV1-TRBV30 forward primers paired with a C-beta reverse primer drove the first two PCR rounds, about 10 cycles each. MiXCR was run by TCRdb on the multiplex PCR reads, yielding one entry per CDR3 protein. The sample has about 320,000 distinct CDR3 sequences, roughly two thirds seen once. Alongside blood RNA obtained from unsorted whole blood, germline DNA was also extracted. The sequenced sample was peripheral blood. The receptors were gathered from a man in his forties with primary liver carcinoma and hepatitis B virus infection.

At least ten counts were recorded for this clonotype. The chain combines TRBV11-3 with TRBJ2-1, with D perhaps assigned TRBD1 or TRBD2 (5 bases each). V was cut by 5 bases and J by 9 bases, with 14 bases left in between. CDR1 SGHNT and CDR2 YENEEA come from the germline V gene. The CDR3 loop spans 13 amino acids. In DNA, the CDR3 is TGTGCCAGCAGCGGGAGCGATGGGGGTGAGCAGTTCTTC. As protein: CASSGSDGGEQFF. The entire variable domain, with the rest obtained from reference TRBV11-3 and TRBJ2-1, is as follows: EAGVVQSPRYKIIEKKQPVAFWCNPISGHNTLYWYLQNLGQGPELLIRYENEEAVDDSQLPKDRFSAERLKGVDSTLKIQPAELGDSAVYLCASSGSDGGEQFFGPGTRLTVL.

In the case of this clonotype: This may come from a read error, since a much larger clone is one base off. The chain couples TRBV4-1 to TRBJ2-7; tentative D call: TRBD1 (6 bases). The germline V gene has CDR1 MGHRA and CDR2 YSYEKL. The CDR3 runs 14 residues. Here the CDR3 reads CASNQDGQFYEQYF. The CDR3 nucleotides read TGCGCCAGCAACCAAGACGGACAGTTCTACGAGCAGTACTTC.

In the case of this clonotype: A read error is possible here, since a much larger clone lies one base away. This chain connects TRBV12-3 or TRBV12-4 to TRBJ1-1; TRBD1 is a possible D gene (6 bases). The CDR3 contains 12 residues. The CDR3 region has the DNA TGTGCCAGCACCCTAAGGGACACTGAAGCTCTCTTT. This gives the protein CASTLRDTEALF.

The V and J genes are TRBV5-5 and TRBJ1-2, with D uncertain. There are 12 residues in the CDR3. The germline CDR1 and CDR2 sequences are SGHKS and YYEKEE (reference sequence). Trimming stripped 6 bases from V and 4 bases from J, with 10 bases between. CDR3 nucleotides: TGTGCCAGCACCACAAACAGCTATGGCTACACCTTC. Translating gives CASTTNSYGYTF.

As for this clonotype: Being one base from a much bigger clone, this may be a read error. The CDR3 end shows no conserved phenylalanine or tryptophan, and so a read error is likely. V is TRBV12-3 or TRBV12-4 and J is TRBJ2-1; D may match TRBD1 or TRBD2 (5 bases each). The V end was cut by 6 bases, the J end by 0 bases, with 9 bases between. This CDR3 spans 14 amino acids. The CDR3 sequence: CASRPGASYNEQFS. The CDR3 coding sequence is TGTGCCAGCAGACCCGGGGCCTCCTACAATGAGCAGTTCTCC.

This clonotype appeared many times. J is TRBJ1-1 and V is TRBV11-2; unclear D gene. This CDR3 has 13 residues. The germline V gene encodes CDR1 SGHAT and CDR2 FQNNGV. Trimming removed 1 base from V and 1 base from J, with 4 bases in between. The CDR3 nucleotides are TGTGCCAGCAGCTTAGTGGAGAACACTGAAGCTTTCTTT. It encodes CASSLVENTEAFF.

The count of this clonotype is one. Relative to the germline gene, one junction end is altered; a read error may explain this. The genes are TRBV29-1 and TRBJ2-3; 9 positions match TRBD1. The CDR3 runs to 16 residues. Germline V lookup: CDR1 SQVTM, CDR2 ANQGSEA. CDR3 DNA sequence: TGCATCGTTGAGGATTGGACAGGGGTCTCCACAGACACGCAGTATTTT. It is translated as CIVEDWTGVSTDTQYF.

This clonotype was observed many times. V usage is TRBV4-3 and J usage is TRBJ2-7, with TRBD1 matching over 8 bases. The CDR3 loop spans 16 amino acids. Germline CDR1 is LGHNA and CDR2 is YSLEER. Trimming at V came to 0 bases and at J to 7 bases, leaving 11 bases not matched to a gene. The DNA of the CDR3 is TGCGCCAGCAGCCAAGATTTAGCAGGGGGCGAGTTGGAGCAGTACTTC. Amino acid sequence: CASSQDLAGGELEQYF.

The chain carries TRBV11-2 and TRBJ2-7; a possible D gene is TRBD2 (5 bases). The germline V gene encodes CDR1 SGHAT and CDR2 FQNNGV. Deletions cut 3 bases from V and 13 bases from J, with 31 bases between. The CDR3 totals 17 residues. This chain's CDR3 is CASSFSGTKRSTCGQYF. The CDR3 nucleotides read TGTGCCAGCAGCTTCTCGGGTACTAAGCGGTCTACCTGCGGGCAATACTTC.

Details on this clonotype: Since a much larger clone is just one base distant, this may be a read error. This rearrangement joins TRBV10-3 to TRBJ2-5, with a tentative D call TRBD2 (6 bases). The CDR3 length is 13 residues. Trimming removed 9 bases from V and 7 bases from J, with 18 bases in between. Germline V gives CDR1 ENHRY, CDR2 SYGVKD. As DNA, the CDR3 is TGTGCCATTTCAGTCAGTGTGGGGGGGACCCAGTACTTC. Translating it yields CAISVSVGGTQYF.

The rearrangement links TRBV5-1 to TRBJ1-1; D not certain. The V end lost 1 base, the J end lost 3 bases, and 10 bases lay between the germline ends. The CDR3 is 14 residues long. Germline CDR1 SGHRS, CDR2 YFSETQ. CDR3 residues: CASSLLDNYTEAFF. The DNA for the CDR3 is TGCGCCAGCAGCTTGTTAGACAATTACACTGAAGCTTTCTTT. Supplemented by reference TRBV5-1 and TRBJ1-1, the full variable domain reads KAGVTQTPRYLIKTRGQQVTLSCSPISGHRSVSWYQQTPGQGLQFLFEYFSETQRNKGNFPGRFSGRQFSNSRSEMNVSTLELGDSALYLCASSLLDNYTEAFFGQGTRLTVV.

For this clonotype: This may arise from a read error, as a much more abundant clone is one base away. The chain joins TRBV6-5 to TRBJ1-2; unclear D gene. CDR1 is MNHEY and CDR2 is SVGAGI in the germline V gene. This CDR3 has 11 residues. The ends were cut back, 6 bases at V and 8 bases at J, with 10 bases in the middle. CDR3 amino acids: CASRIGRGYTF. The CDR3 DNA reads as TGTGCCAGCAGAATAGGGCGAGGCTACACCTTC.

Concerning this clonotype itself: At one end the junction does not follow the germline gene, possibly because of a read error. The rearrangement uses TRBV29-1 and TRBJ2-7; D possibly matches TRBD1 or TRBD2 (5 bases each). The CDR3 sequence is 14 residues long. The germline CDR1 and CDR2 sequences are SQVTM and ANQGSEA. The CDR3 DNA reads TGCTGCGTTGAAGTCGGGACCAGGCCCCACGAGCAGTACTTC. Translated: CCVEVGTRPHEQYF.

This clonotype was observed a single time. The junction and the germline gene differ at one end; a read error may be behind it. The chain combines TRBV11-2 with TRBJ2-3; 7 bases are shared with TRBD1. This CDR3 region has 14 residues. Germline V gives CDR1 SGHAT, CDR2 FQNNGV. The CDR3 spells CASRLGGSAGRQYF. CDR3 DNA sequence: TGTGCCAGCAGATTAGGGGGCAGCGCAGGTAGGCAGTATTTT. Based on the CDR3 plus reference TRBV11-2 and TRBJ2-3, the full variable domain is EAGVAQSPRYKIIEKRQSVAFWCNPISGHATLYWYQQILGQGPKLLIQFQNNGVVDDSQLPKDRFSAERLKGVDSTLKIQPAKLEDSAVYLCASRLGGSAGRQYFGPGTRLTVL.